These 8 T cell receptor beta chains originate from one sample sequenced in a study of cytomegalovirus exposure and HLA in healthy donors. PCR primers comprised 60 Vbeta and 13 Jbeta primers. Clones were sequenced by immunoSEQ multiplex PCR, and TCRdb holds only the in-frame ones, with some missing. Found here are 95,000 to 100,000 clones, over 75% of them singletons; the top ten hold more than 3%. The sample taken for sequencing was PBMCs. Receptor source: a man between 35 and 55 years old in good health and CMV-seronegative.

The rearrangement uses TRBV7-8 and TRBJ2-1; 10 bases match TRBD2. J was trimmed by 7 bases and V by 5 bases; bases with no gene match: 23. The CDR3 spans 20 residues. Germline lookup yields CDR1 SGHVS and CDR2 FQNEAQ. CDR3 coding DNA: TGTGCCAGCAGCATAGGGTCTCGGACTAGCGGACAAACGCGGAAAAATGAGCAGTTCTTC. It encodes CASSIGSRTSGQTRKNEQFF.

In its sample, this clone was seen a few times. V is TRBV4-2 and J is TRBJ1-3, with 11 bases aligning to TRBD1. Trimming cost V 0 bases and J 1 base; bases outside gene matches: 5. Germline CDR1 reads LGHNA; CDR2 reads YNFKEQ. The CDR3 loop spans 18 amino acids. CDR3 region: CASSQDLGQGGSGNTIYF. In DNA, the CDR3 is TGTGCCAGCAGCCAAGATCTGGGACAGGGGGGGTCTGGAAACACCATATATTTT.

This chain connects TRBV27 to TRBJ1-2; no firm D call. With 5 bases removed from V and 6 bases from J, the gap between germline ends came to 19 bases. Per the germline V gene, CDR1 is MNHEY and CDR2 is SMNVEV (reference sequence). There are 15 residues in the CDR3. For the CDR3, the DNA is TGTGCCAGCAGTCCACGACAAGGATTCCGGCATGGCTACACCTTC. It yields the protein CASSPRQGFRHGYTF.

The chain employs TRBV5-1 and TRBJ1-1; weak D call: TRBD1 (5 bases). Germline assignment: CDR1 SGHRS and CDR2 YFSETQ. The CDR3 has 13 amino acids. Deletions cut 0 bases from V and 7 bases from J, with 10 bases between. The DNA of the CDR3 is TGCGCCAGCAGCTTGGATTTTGACAGTGAAGCTTTCTTT. Its protein is CASSLDFDSEAFF.

The V call is TRBV9, the J call TRBJ2-7; 11 bases are shared with TRBD2. V shed 4 bases, J shed 3 bases, and the junction held 9 bases outside the gene matches. This CDR3 has 16 amino acids. CDR1 and CDR2 from the germline V gene are SGDLS and YYNGEE. CDR3 amino acids: CASSSTPLAGGYEQYF. CDR3 bases: TGTGCCAGCAGCTCTACACCTCTAGCGGGGGGCTACGAGCAGTACTTC.

The chain couples TRBV5-4 to TRBJ2-7; 7 bases match TRBD2. Germline trimming cut 0 bases from V and 4 bases from J; bases unmatched to any gene: 7. The V gene's germline CDR1 is SGHNT and CDR2 YYREEE (reference sequence). This CDR3 is built from 15 residues. The CDR3 coding sequence is TGTGCCAGCAGCTTGGCAGGCGGGAGAACATACGAGCAGTACTTC. Protein: CASSLAGGRTYEQYF. The full variable domain, rest sourced from reference TRBV5-4 and TRBJ2-7, is ETGVTQSPTHLIKTRGQQVTLRCSSQSGHNTVSWYQQALGQGPQFIFQYYREEENGRGNFPPRFSGLQFPNYSSELNVNALELDDSALYLCASSLAGGRTYEQYFGPGTRLTVT.

CDR3 coding DNA: TGTGCCAGCAGCGTAGTTGCCGGACAGGGTGCTGAAGCTTTCTTT. Its translation is CASSVVAGQGAEAFF. The J gene is TRBJ1-1, the V gene TRBV9, with TRBD1 identical over 8 bases. Trimming cost V 0 bases and J 6 bases; bases outside gene matches: 7. The CDR3 covers 15 residues. Germline V CDR1 and CDR2: SGDLS, YYNGEE. Variable domain in full (rest from reference TRBV9 and TRBJ1-1): DSGVTQTPKHLITATGQRVTLRCSPRSGDLSVYWYQQSLDQGLQFLIQYYNGEERAKGNILERFSAQQFPDLHSELNLSSLELGDSALYFCASSVVAGQGAEAFFGQGTRLTVV.

The J gene is TRBJ1-1, the V gene TRBV19; no clear D. The V end was cut by 3 bases, the J end by 0 bases, with 20 bases between. Germline-derived CDR1 and CDR2 are LNHDA and SQIVND (reference sequence). The CDR3 runs 18 residues. In nucleotides, the CDR3 is TGTGCCAGTAGTATGGCCCCGCGGGCGCAGAGAATGAACACTGAAGCTTTCTTT. Amino acids: CASSMAPRAQRMNTEAFF.